This is a list of T cell receptor beta chains from one sample in a study of blood T cell repertoires in COVID-19. Some clones are missing from TCRdb's copy, which holds only in-frame ones; the method was immunoSEQ multiplex PCR. The repertoire holds about 160,000 clones, with around 85% as singletons. The sample consisted of peripheral blood. These TCRs come from a man aged 80 or over with COVID-19, enrolled during active disease. The CDR3 runs from the conserved cysteine through the conserved F or W. D genes are given only for firm matches. Size is omitted from some rows. Given values are once, few, many or a class for expanded clones.

CDR3 protein: CASSLDRVAEAFF
CDR3 DNA: TGTGCCAGCAGCTTGGACAGGGTCGCTGAAGCTTTCTTT
clone size: .
V gene: TRBV7-9
J gene: TRBJ1-1
D gene: TRBD1
CDR3 length: 13

CDR3 protein: CASSIGQAFSYEQYF
CDR3 DNA: TGTGCCAGTAGTATAGGACAGGCCTTCTCCTACGAGCAGTACTTC
clone size: .
V gene: TRBV19
J gene: TRBJ2-7
D gene: .
CDR3 length: 15

CDR3 protein: CASSLSLLAGRTEAFF
CDR3 DNA: TGTGCCAGCAGCCTTTCTCTTTTGGCAGGGAGGACTGAAGCTTTCTTT
clone size: .
V gene: TRBV7-3
J gene: TRBJ1-1
D gene: .
CDR3 length: 16

CDR3 protein: CASSQVGVNTEAFF
CDR3 DNA: TGCGCCAGCAGCCAAGTGGGAGTAAACACTGAAGCTTTCTTT
clone size: .
V gene: TRBV4-1
J gene: TRBJ1-1
D gene: .
CDR3 length: 14

CDR3 protein: CASSSQGGAFF
CDR3 DNA: TGTGCCAGCAGCTCACAAGGAGGCGCTTTCTTT
clone size: .
V gene: TRBV6-6
J gene: TRBJ1-1
D gene: .
CDR3 length: 11

CDR3 protein: CASSQDGGTVYGYTF
CDR3 DNA: TGTGCCAGCAGCCAAGATGGGGGGACCGTTTATGGCTACACCTTC
clone size: few
V gene: TRBV3-1/TRBV3-2
J gene: TRBJ1-2
D gene: .
CDR3 length: 15

CDR3 protein: CASSTTGKSFGEAFF
CDR3 DNA: TGTGCCAGCAGCACCACAGGGAAGTCTTTTGGTGAAGCTTTCTTT
clone size: .
V gene: TRBV7-9
J gene: TRBJ1-1
D gene: .
CDR3 length: 15

CDR3 protein: CASSLGQGAYYGYTF
CDR3 DNA: TGTGCCAGCAGCCTAGGACAGGGGGCATACTATGGCTACACCTTC
clone size: .
V gene: TRBV11-2
J gene: TRBJ1-2
D gene: TRBD1
CDR3 length: 15

CDR3 protein: CASSEQRTYGYTF
CDR3 DNA: TGTGCCAGCAGTGAACAACGGACTTATGGCTACACCTTC
clone size: .
V gene: TRBV6-1
J gene: TRBJ1-2
D gene: .
CDR3 length: 13

CDR3 protein: CASSYDRGDYGYTF
CDR3 DNA: TGTGCCAGCAGTTACGACAGGGGCGACTATGGCTACACCTTC
clone size: once
V gene: TRBV6-6
J gene: TRBJ1-2
D gene: TRBD1
CDR3 length: 14

CDR3 protein: CASSEPNNYGYTF
CDR3 DNA: TGTGCCAGCAGTGAGCCTAATAACTATGGCTACACCTTC
clone size: .
V gene: TRBV2
J gene: TRBJ1-2
D gene: .
CDR3 length: 13

CDR3 protein: CASSYSRTVYGYTF
CDR3 DNA: TGTGCCAGCAGTTACTCACGGACAGTCTATGGCTACACCTTC
clone size: .
V gene: TRBV6-5
J gene: TRBJ1-2
D gene: .
CDR3 length: 14

CDR3 protein: CASSLGGLAQETQYF
CDR3 DNA: TGTGCCAGCAGTTTAGGGGGCTTAGCGCAGGAGACCCAGTACTTC
clone size: .
V gene: TRBV28
J gene: TRBJ2-5
D gene: .
CDR3 length: 15

CDR3 protein: CASIGLNEKLFF
CDR3 DNA: TGTGCCAGCATAGGACTTAATGAAAAACTGTTTTTT
clone size: .
V gene: TRBV7-9
J gene: TRBJ1-4
D gene: .
CDR3 length: 12

CDR3 protein: CASSQAPTAIHF
CDR3 DNA: TGTGCCAGCAGCCAAGCCCCGACAGCCATCCACTTC
clone size: .
V gene: TRBV3-1/TRBV3-2
J gene: TRBJ1-2
D gene: .
CDR3 length: 12

CDR3 protein: CASSDHVGQGNQPQHF
CDR3 DNA: TGCGCCAGCAGCGACCACGTCGGACAGGGAAATCAGCCCCAGCATTTT
clone size: .
V gene: TRBV10-2
J gene: TRBJ1-5
D gene: TRBD1
CDR3 length: 16

CDR3 protein: CASSERQAVNEKLFF
CDR3 DNA: TGTGCCAGCAGCGAGCGACAGGCAGTAAATGAAAAACTGTTTTTT
clone size: .
V gene: TRBV6-5
J gene: TRBJ1-4
D gene: .
CDR3 length: 15

CDR3 protein: CASRPLAGGQETQYF
CDR3 DNA: TGTGCCAGCAGGCCCCTAGCGGGGGGGCAAGAGACCCAGTACTTC
clone size: .
V gene: TRBV7-3
J gene: TRBJ2-5
D gene: TRBD2
CDR3 length: 15

CDR3 protein: CAISDLQAGQPQHF
CDR3 DNA: TGTGCCATCAGTGATCTACAGGCCGGCCAGCCCCAGCATTTT
clone size: .
V gene: TRBV10-3
J gene: TRBJ1-5
D gene: .
CDR3 length: 14

CDR3 protein: CASSQMRASQAFF
CDR3 DNA: TGTGCCAGCAGCCAAATGAGGGCGTCCCAAGCTTTCTTT
clone size: .
V gene: TRBV3-1/TRBV3-2
J gene: TRBJ1-1
D gene: .
CDR3 length: 13

CDR3 protein: CSGGQNYEQYF
CDR3 DNA: TGCAGTGGGGGACAGAACTACGAGCAGTACTTC
clone size: .
V gene: TRBV20-1
J gene: TRBJ2-7
D gene: TRBD1
CDR3 length: 11

CDR3 protein: CASSSRLAGVPSSYEQYF
CDR3 DNA: TGTGCCAGCAGCTCCCGACTAGCGGGGGTTCCCAGCTCCTACGAGCAGTACTTC
clone size: .
V gene: TRBV13
J gene: TRBJ2-7
D gene: TRBD2
CDR3 length: 18

CDR3 protein: CASIRAGTSYEQYF
CDR3 DNA: TGTGCCAGCATACGGGCAGGGACTTCCTACGAGCAGTACTTC
clone size: once
V gene: TRBV6-5
J gene: TRBJ2-7
D gene: .
CDR3 length: 14

CDR3 protein: CASSQDERSGNTIYF
CDR3 DNA: TGCGCCAGCAGCCAAGACGAGCGCTCTGGAAACACCATATATTTT
clone size: .
V gene: TRBV4-1
J gene: TRBJ1-3
D gene: .
CDR3 length: 15

CDR3 protein: CASGLGRGQGQNF
CDR3 DNA: TGTGCTAGTGGTTTGGGTCGTGGACAGGGACAAAACTTC
clone size: .
V gene: TRBV12-5
J gene: TRBJ2-7
D gene: TRBD1
CDR3 length: 13

CDR3 protein: CAISEGQGESNQPQHF
CDR3 DNA: TGTGCCATCAGTGAGGGCCAGGGTGAGAGCAATCAGCCCCAGCATTTT
clone size: .
V gene: TRBV10-3
J gene: TRBJ1-5
D gene: .
CDR3 length: 16

CDR3 protein: CASGGNTEAFF
CDR3 DNA: TGTGCATCAGGGGGCAACACTGAAGCTTTCTTT
clone size: .
V gene: TRBV18
J gene: TRBJ1-1
D gene: TRBD1
CDR3 length: 11

CDR3 protein: CASSPRMRGGEKLFF
CDR3 DNA: TGTGCCAGCTCACCTCGTATGAGGGGAGGTGAAAAACTGTTTTTT
clone size: .
V gene: TRBV18
J gene: TRBJ1-4
D gene: .
CDR3 length: 15

CDR3 protein: CASSEEVGATYEQYF
CDR3 DNA: TGTGCCAGCAGTGAAGAAGTGGGGGCAACCTACGAGCAGTACTTC
clone size: .
V gene: TRBV6-1
J gene: TRBJ2-7
D gene: .
CDR3 length: 15

CDR3 protein: CASSLVVGAVNSPLHF
CDR3 DNA: TGTGCCAGCAGCTTGGTAGTAGGGGCCGTCAATTCACCCCTCCACTTT
clone size: few
V gene: TRBV7-2
J gene: TRBJ1-6
D gene: .
CDR3 length: 16

CDR3 protein: CASKSPGLAAGELFF
CDR3 DNA: TGTGCCAGCAAAAGTCCGGGACTAGCGGCCGGGGAGCTGTTTTTT
clone size: .
V gene: TRBV6-5
J gene: TRBJ2-2
D gene: TRBD2
CDR3 length: 15

CDR3 protein: CASSLNPGPGGGYTF
CDR3 DNA: TGTGCCAGCAGCTTAAACCCGGGACCCGGGGGTGGCTACACCTTC
clone size: few
V gene: TRBV7-3
J gene: TRBJ1-2
D gene: .
CDR3 length: 15

CDR3 protein: CASSKVNLGTAPPNEQFF
CDR3 DNA: TGTGCCAGCAGCAAAGTAAATTTGGGGACAGCCCCCCCCAATGAGCAGTTCTTC
clone size: .
V gene: TRBV21-1
J gene: TRBJ2-1
D gene: .
CDR3 length: 18

CDR3 protein: CASSLGADSDTEAFF
CDR3 DNA: TGCGCCAGCTCCCTTGGAGCGGATTCGGACACTGAAGCTTTCTTT
clone size: few
V gene: TRBV5-1
J gene: TRBJ1-1
D gene: .
CDR3 length: 15

CDR3 protein: CASSPDRAQETQYF
CDR3 DNA: TGTGCCAGCTCACCAGACAGGGCCCAAGAGACCCAGTACTTC
clone size: .
V gene: TRBV18
J gene: TRBJ2-5
D gene: TRBD1
CDR3 length: 14

CDR3 protein: CASSLLDSLRDTQYF
CDR3 DNA: TGTGCCAGCAGTTTATTGGACAGTCTGAGAGATACGCAGTATTTT
clone size: .
V gene: TRBV28
J gene: TRBJ2-3
D gene: .
CDR3 length: 15

CDR3 protein: CASSQRRGNYGYTF
CDR3 DNA: TGTGCCAGCAGCCAACGTAGGGGGAACTATGGCTACACCTTC
clone size: .
V gene: TRBV3-1/TRBV3-2
J gene: TRBJ1-2
D gene: .
CDR3 length: 14